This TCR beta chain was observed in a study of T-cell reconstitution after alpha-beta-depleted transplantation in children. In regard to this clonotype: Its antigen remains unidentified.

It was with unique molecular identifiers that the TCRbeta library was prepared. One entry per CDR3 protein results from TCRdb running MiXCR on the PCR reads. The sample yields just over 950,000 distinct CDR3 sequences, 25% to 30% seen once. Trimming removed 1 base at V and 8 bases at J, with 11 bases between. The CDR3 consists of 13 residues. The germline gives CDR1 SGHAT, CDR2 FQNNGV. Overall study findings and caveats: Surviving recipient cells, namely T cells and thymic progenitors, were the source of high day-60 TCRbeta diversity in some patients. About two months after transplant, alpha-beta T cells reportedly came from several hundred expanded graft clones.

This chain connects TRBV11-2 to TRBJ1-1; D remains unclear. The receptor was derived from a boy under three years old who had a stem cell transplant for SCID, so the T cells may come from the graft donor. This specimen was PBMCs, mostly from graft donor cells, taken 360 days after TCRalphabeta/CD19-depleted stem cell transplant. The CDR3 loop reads CASSLVGPGEAFF. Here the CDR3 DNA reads TGTGCCAGCAGCTTAGTAGGGCCTGGAGAAGCTTTCTTT.